These T cell receptor beta chains were read from a single sample in a study of T cell responses to AZD1222 COVID-19 vaccine. Generated by immunoSEQ multiplex PCR, the TCRdb table keeps only in-frame clones and is missing some. The sample holds 100,000 to 150,000 clones, roughly 84% seen once. The sample in question was peripheral blood, obtained on day 0 of AZD1222 vaccination. The receptors originated from an adult in good health. Both conserved end residues are part of each CDR3. D genes are given only for firm matches. The size of a clone is reported for some rows only, either as once, few or many, or as a class for expanded clones.

d_call,v_call,clone_size,j_call,cdr3_nt,cdr3_aa
.,TRBV18,.,TRBJ2-7,TGTGCCAGCTCACCCGTCGGAGGGGGTTACGAGCAGTACTTC,CASSPVGGGYEQYF
TRBD2,TRBV19,.,TRBJ2-2,TGTGCCAGTAGTATTGCGGGGGACTACTATCTGAACACCGGGGAGCTGTTTTTT,CASSIAGDYYLNTGELFF
.,TRBV5-1,.,TRBJ1-4,TGCGCCAGCGGAACAGGCGAAAAAGGAGAAAAACTGTTTTTT,CASGTGEKGEKLFF
.,TRBV18,.,TRBJ2-6,TGTGCCAGCTCAGGGGTCACAGGGACTGGGGCCAACGTCCTGACTTTC,CASSGVTGTGANVLTF
TRBD2,TRBV13,once,TRBJ2-3,TGTGCCAGCAGCCCCGGGACTAGCACCCGGACGCAGTATTTT,CASSPGTSTRTQYF
TRBD1,TRBV6-5,few,TRBJ2-7,TGTGCCACCCTAAACCGACAGGGAAGCGAGCAGTACTTC,CATLNRQGSEQYF
.,TRBV16,.,TRBJ2-1,TGTGCCAGCAGCCAATCGAGCGCTGACAATGAGCAGTTCTTC,CASSQSSADNEQFF
.,TRBV12-3/TRBV12-4,.,TRBJ1-3,TGTGCCAGCAGTTTCTCTGGAAACACCATATATTTT,CASSFSGNTIYF
TRBD1,TRBV6-5,.,TRBJ1-1,TGTGCCAGCACCCTTCACAGGGGAATTTCGGAAGCTTTCTTT,CASTLHRGISEAFF
.,TRBV13,.,TRBJ2-5,TGTGCCAGCAGCTTAGGGACGAATCAAGAGACCCAGTACTTC,CASSLGTNQETQYF
TRBD1,TRBV11-2,once,TRBJ1-5,TGTGCCAGCAGCTCTACAGGGGGACTGCCCCAGCATTTT,CASSSTGGLPQHF
TRBD2,TRBV6-4,once,TRBJ2-1,TGTGCCAGCAGTGACTCAGCCAGCGGGAGTCCCAATGAGCAGTTCTTC,CASSDSASGSPNEQFF
.,TRBV7-2,.,TRBJ1-1,TGTGCCAGCAGCCTATCACAGGGAGTAACTGAAGCTTTCTTT,CASSLSQGVTEAFF
.,TRBV28,.,TRBJ2-7,TGTGCCAGCAGGATCTGGAAGGGGCCTTACGAGCAGTACTTC,CASRIWKGPYEQYF
.,TRBV2,.,TRBJ1-5,TGTGCCAGCAGTGGTTCCGGGACAAAATATAGCAATCAGCCCCAGCATTTT,CASSGSGTKYSNQPQHF
.,TRBV7-3,.,TRBJ2-5,TGTGCCAGCAGCTTACGGGGAGAAGAGACCCAGTACTTC,CASSLRGEETQYF
.,TRBV10-3,.,TRBJ1-6,TGTGCCATCAGTGCGATAGAGGCACAGGATTCACCCCTCCACTTT,CAISAIEAQDSPLHF